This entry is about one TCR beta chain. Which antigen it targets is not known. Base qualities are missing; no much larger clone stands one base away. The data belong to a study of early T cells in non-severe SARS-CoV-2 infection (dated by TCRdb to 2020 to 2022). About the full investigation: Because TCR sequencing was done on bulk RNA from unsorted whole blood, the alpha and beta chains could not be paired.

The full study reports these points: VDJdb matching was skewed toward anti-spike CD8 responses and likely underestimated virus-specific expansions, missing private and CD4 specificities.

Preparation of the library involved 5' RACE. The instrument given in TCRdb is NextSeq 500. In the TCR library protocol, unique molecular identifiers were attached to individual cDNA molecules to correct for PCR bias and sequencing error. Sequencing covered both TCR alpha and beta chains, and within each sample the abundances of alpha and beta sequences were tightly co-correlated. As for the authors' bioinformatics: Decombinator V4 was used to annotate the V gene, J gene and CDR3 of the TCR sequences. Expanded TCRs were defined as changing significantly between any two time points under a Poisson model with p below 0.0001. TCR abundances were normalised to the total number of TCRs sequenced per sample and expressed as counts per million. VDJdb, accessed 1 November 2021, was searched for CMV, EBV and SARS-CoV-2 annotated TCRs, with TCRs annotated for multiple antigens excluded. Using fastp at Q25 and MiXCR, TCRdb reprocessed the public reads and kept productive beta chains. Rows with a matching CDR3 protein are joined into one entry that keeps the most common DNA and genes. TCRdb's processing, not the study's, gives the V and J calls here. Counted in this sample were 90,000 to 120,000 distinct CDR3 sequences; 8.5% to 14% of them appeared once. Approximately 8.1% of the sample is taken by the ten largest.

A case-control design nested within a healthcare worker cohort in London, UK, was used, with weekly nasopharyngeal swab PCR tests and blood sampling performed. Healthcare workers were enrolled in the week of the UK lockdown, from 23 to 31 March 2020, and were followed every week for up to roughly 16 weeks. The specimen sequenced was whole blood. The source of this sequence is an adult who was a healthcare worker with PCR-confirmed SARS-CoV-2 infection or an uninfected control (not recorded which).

The CDR3 in this case is CASSQRFPGQGGEKLFF. The bases are TGCGCCAGCAGCCAACGTTTCCCGGGACAGGGAGGGGAAAAACTGTTTTTT. This chain is built from TRBV4-1 and TRBJ1-4; 9 bases in the junction line up with TRBD1. CDR1 and CDR2 are drawn from the germline V gene: MGHRA, YSYEKL. CDR3 length: 17 amino acids, cysteine to phenylalanine. The sequence is cut down to CDR3 DNA, 51 bases in frame from base 1. The V end gives up 2 bases and the J end 8 bases, leaving 12 bases in the junction not matched to a gene.